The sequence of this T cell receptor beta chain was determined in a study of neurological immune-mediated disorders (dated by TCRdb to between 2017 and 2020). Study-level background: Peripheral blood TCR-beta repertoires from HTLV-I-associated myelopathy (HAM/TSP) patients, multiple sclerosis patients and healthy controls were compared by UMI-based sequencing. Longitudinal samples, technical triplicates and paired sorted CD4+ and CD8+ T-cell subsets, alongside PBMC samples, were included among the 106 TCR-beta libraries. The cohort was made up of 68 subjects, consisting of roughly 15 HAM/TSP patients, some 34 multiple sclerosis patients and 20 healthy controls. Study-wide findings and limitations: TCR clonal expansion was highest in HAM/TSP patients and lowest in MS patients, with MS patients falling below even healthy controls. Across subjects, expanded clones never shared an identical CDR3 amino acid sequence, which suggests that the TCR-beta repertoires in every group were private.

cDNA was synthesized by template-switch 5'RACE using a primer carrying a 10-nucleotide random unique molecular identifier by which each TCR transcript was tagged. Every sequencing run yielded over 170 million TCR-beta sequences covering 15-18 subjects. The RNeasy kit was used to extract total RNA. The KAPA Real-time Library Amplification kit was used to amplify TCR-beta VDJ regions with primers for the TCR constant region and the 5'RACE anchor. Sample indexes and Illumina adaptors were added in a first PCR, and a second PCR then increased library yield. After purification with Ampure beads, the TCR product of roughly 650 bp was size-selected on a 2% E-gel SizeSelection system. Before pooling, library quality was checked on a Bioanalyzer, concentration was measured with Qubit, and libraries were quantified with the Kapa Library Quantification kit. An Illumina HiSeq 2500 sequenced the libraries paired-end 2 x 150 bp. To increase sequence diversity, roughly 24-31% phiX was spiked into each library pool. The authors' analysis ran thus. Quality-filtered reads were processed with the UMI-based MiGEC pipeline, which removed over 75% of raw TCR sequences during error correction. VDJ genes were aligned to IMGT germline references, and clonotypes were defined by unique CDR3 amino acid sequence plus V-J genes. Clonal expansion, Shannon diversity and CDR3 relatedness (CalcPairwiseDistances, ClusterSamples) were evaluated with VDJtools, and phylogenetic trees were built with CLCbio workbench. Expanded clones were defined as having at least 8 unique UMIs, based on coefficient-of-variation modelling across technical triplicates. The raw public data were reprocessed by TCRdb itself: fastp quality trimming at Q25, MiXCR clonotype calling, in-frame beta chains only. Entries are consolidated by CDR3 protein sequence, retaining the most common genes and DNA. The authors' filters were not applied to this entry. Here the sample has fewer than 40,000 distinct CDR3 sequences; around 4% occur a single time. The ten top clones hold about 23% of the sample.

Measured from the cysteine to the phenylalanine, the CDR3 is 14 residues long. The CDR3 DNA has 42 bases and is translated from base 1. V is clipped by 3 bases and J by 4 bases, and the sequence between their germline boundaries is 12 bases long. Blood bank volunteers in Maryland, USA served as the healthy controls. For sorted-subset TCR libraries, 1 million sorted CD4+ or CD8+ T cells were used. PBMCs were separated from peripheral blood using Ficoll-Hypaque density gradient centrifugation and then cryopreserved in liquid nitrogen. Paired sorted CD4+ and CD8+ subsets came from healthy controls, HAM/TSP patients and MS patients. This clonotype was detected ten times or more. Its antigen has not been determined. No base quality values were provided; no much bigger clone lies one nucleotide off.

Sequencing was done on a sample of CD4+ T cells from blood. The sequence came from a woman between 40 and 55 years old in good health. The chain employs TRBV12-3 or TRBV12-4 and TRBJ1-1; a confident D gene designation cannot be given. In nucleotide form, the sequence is TGTGCCAGCAGTTTTGGGCGTAGTGGCACTGAAGCTTTCTTT. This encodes CASSFGRSGTEAFF.